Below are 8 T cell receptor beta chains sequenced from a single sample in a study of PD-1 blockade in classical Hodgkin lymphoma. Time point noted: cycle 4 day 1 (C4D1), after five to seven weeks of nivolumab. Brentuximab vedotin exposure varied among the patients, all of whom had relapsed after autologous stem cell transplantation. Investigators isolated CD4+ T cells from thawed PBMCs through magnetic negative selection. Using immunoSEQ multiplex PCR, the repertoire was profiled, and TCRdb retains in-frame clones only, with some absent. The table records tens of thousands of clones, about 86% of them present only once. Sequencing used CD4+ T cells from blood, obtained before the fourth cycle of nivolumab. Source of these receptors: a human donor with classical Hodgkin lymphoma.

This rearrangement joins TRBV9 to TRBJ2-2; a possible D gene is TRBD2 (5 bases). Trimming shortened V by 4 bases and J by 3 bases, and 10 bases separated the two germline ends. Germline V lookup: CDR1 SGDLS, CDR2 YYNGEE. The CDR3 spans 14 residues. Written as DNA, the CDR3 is TGTGCCAGCAGCTTCGGACTCGACACCGGGGAGCTGTTTTTT. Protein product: CASSFGLDTGELFF.

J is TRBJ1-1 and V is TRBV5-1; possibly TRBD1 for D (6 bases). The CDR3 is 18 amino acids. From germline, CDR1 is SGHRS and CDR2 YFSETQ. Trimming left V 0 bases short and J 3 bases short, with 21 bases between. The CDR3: CASSLEAGVNRGDTEAFF. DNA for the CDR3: TGCGCCAGCAGCTTGGAGGCAGGGGTAAACCGGGGGGACACTGAAGCTTTCTTT.

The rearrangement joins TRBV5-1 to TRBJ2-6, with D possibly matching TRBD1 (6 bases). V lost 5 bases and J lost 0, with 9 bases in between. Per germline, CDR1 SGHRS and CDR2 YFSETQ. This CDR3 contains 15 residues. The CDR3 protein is CASRVGHSGANVLTF. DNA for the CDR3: TGCGCCAGCAGGGTGGGACACTCTGGGGCCAACGTCCTGACTTTC.

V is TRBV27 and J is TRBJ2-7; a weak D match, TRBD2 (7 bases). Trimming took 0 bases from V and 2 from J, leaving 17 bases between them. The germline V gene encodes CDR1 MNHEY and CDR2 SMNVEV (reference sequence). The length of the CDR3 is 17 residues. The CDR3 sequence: CASSLSTWPGGPYEQYF. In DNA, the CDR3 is TGTGCCAGCAGTTTATCCACCTGGCCCGGGGGGCCCTACGAGCAGTACTTC.

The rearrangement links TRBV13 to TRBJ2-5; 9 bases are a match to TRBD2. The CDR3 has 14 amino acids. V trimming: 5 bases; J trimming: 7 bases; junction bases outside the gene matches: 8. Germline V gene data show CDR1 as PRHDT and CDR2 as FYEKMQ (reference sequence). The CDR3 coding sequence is TGTGCCAGCAGCCAAGCGGGGGGCCCCGGGACCCAGTACTTC. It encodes CASSQAGGPGTQYF.

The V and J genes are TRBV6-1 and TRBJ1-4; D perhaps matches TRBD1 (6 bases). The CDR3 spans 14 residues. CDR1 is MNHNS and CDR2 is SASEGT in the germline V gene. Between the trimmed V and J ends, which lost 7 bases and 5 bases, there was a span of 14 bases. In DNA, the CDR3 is TGTGCCAGCAACTTCAGGGGCGTGAATGAAAAACTGTTTTTT. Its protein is CASNFRGVNEKLFF.

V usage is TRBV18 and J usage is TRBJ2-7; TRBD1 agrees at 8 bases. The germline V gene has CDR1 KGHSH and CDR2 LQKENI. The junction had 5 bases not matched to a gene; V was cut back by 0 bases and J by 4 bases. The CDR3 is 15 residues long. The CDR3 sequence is CASSPPGRGRYEQYF. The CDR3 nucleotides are TGTGCCAGCTCACCACCCGGCAGGGGGCGATACGAGCAGTACTTC.

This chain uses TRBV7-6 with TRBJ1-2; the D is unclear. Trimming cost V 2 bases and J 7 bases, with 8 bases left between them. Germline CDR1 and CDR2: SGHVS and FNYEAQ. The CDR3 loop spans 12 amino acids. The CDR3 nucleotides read TGTGCCAGCAGCTTACCCTTGAGTGGCTACACCTTC. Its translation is CASSLPLSGYTF.